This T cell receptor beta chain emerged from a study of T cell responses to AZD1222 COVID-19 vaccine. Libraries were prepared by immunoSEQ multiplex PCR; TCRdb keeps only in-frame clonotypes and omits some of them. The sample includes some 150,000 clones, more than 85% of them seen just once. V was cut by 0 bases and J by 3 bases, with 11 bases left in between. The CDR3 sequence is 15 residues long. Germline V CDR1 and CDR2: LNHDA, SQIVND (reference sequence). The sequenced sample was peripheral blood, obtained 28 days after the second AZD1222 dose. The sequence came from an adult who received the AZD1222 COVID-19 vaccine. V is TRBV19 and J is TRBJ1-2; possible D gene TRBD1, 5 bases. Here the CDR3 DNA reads TGTGCCAGTAGTATAGATGCAGGGTTTGACTATGGCTACACCTTC. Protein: CASSIDAGFDYGYTF.